This T cell receptor beta chain was profiled in a study of T-cell reconstitution after alpha-beta-depleted transplantation in children. This clonotype was detected ten times or more. The library targeted TCRbeta and was prepared with unique molecular identifiers. TCRdb called the PCR reads again in MiXCR, with one record for every CDR3 protein. The repertoire holds approximately 200,000 distinct CDR3 sequences, with roughly 15% as singletons. CDR1 is SGHVS and CDR2 is FNYEAQ in the germline V gene. V was trimmed by 6 bases and J by 2 bases, leaving 17 bases between them. CDR3 length equals 15 residues.

This sequence originates from a human donor who donated a stem cell graft to a child with acute lymphoblastic leukemia. J is TRBJ2-7 and V is TRBV7-6, with D perhaps matching TRBD1 (5 bases). The sample here was PBMCs from the stem cell graft donor, taken from the stem cell graft. CDR3 loop: CASRLTGEPTYEQYF. The CDR3 DNA sequence: TGTGCCAGCAGACTAACAGGAGAACCAACCTACGAGCAGTACTTC.